Described below is a single T cell receptor (beta chain) sequence and its context. Its antigen is still unknown. The data are from a study of shared clonotypes between healthy human individuals. The donor population consisted of healthy HIV-negative adults with no recent acute infections or vaccinations. Among the unsorted PBMC samples, replicate PCRs used around 0.3 ug DNA, approximately 30,000 T cell genomes. In the original processing: ImmunoSEQ only sent back junction sequences with no quality scores, so filtering was done differently. TCRdb's copy holds only in-frame clones and misses some; the assay was immunoSEQ multiplex PCR. V and J calls and clone size come straight from that table; D and trimming were deduced from the DNA. The table includes hundreds of thousands of clones, around 76% detected once. Whole-study results and caveats: Represented genetic and exposure-history diversity was restricted by having few donors.

The CDR3 contains 16 residues. Unmatched junction bases numbered 7, after V lost 2 bases and J lost 3 bases. Germline assignment: CDR1 MNHNY and CDR2 SVGAGI (reference sequence). The specimen sequenced was PBMCs. This clonotype originated in a woman aged 40 to 49 in good health. Some clones in this sample may be carry-over from other donors' samples. V gene TRBV6-6 combines with J gene TRBJ2-7, with TRBD1 identical over 10 bases. The CDR3 loop reads CASSYPDRGRNYEQYF. The DNA for the CDR3 is TGTGCCAGCAGTTACCCCGACAGGGGGCGTAACTACGAGCAGTACTTC.